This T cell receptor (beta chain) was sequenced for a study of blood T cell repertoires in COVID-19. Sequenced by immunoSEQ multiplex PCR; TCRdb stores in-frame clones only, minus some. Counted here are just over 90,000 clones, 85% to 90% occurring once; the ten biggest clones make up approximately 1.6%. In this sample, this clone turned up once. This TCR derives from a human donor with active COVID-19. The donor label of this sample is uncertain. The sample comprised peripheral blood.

The CDR3 region is CASSLGSGPAFF. The CDR3 DNA reads as TGTGCCAGCAGTTTGGGCTCAGGGCCAGCTTTCTTT. J is TRBJ1-1 and V is TRBV12-3 or TRBV12-4; weak D call: TRBD1 (5 bases). This CDR3 region has 12 residues. Trimming left V 3 bases short and J 10 bases short, with 12 bases between.